The TCR beta chain under discussion was sequenced for a study of blood T cells in healthy people across ages. The authors ran a second PCR of roughly 6 to 12 cycles using a sample-barcoded 5' primer and a J-beta primer mix. TCRdb fed the 5' RACE reads into MiXCR, producing one record per CDR3 protein. In the table there are about 930,000 distinct CDR3 sequences, 25% to 35% of which are singletons. Donors were systemically healthy Caucasian individuals from Russia aged 6 to 90 years. These records were also assigned to another study, of T cells of mothers and their children.

This sequence was found in a middle-aged woman in good health. Input material: blood.

The CDR3 nucleotides are TGCGCCAGCAGCTTGGCCGGACAGGGGTACACCGGGGAGCTGTTTTTT. It encodes CASSLAGQGYTGELFF. This sequence joins TRBV5-1 and TRBJ2-2; 9 bases line up with TRBD1. The CDR3 length is 16 residues. V was pared by 0 bases and J by 3 bases, with 3 bases of the junction left unmatched. Germline CDR1 is SGHRS and CDR2 is YFSETQ.